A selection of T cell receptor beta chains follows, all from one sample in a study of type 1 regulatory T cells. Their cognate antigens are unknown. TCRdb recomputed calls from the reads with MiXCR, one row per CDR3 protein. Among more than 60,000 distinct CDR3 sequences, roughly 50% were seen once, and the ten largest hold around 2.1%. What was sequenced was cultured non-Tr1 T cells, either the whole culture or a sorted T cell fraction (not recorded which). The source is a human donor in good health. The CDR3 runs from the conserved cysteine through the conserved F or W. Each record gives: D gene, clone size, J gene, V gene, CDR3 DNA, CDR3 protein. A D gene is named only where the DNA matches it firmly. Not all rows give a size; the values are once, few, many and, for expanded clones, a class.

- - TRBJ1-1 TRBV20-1 TGCAGTGCTAGACGCTTGGACGGCTCGAGTGCTGAAGCTTTCTTT CSARRLDGSSAEAFF
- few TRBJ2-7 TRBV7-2 TGTGCCAGCAGCTTAGCGGGGGCCCCCTACGAGCAGTACTTC CASSLAGAPYEQYF
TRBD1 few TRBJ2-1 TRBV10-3 TGTGCCATGAGTGCCAGGGGGACAGGGGTCGGCAATGAGCAGTTCTTC CAMSARGTGVGNEQFF
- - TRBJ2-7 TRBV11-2 TGTGCCAGCAGCTTAGTTTGGACGGGATCCTACGAGCAGTACTTC CASSLVWTGSYEQYF
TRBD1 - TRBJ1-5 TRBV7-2 TGTGCCAGCAGCCAACTGACAGGGGGCAATCAGCCCCAGCATTTT CASSQLTGGNQPQHF
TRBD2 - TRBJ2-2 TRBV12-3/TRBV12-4 TGTGCCAGCAATACCCCGGGACTAAACACCGGGGAGCTGTTTTTT CASNTPGLNTGELFF
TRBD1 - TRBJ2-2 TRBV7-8 TGTGCCAGCAGCCACCGGACAGGGACGAACACCGGGGAGCTGTTTTTT CASSHRTGTNTGELFF
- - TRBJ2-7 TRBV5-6 TGTGCCAGCAGCTTGCTCCAGGGACGGCCCGAGCAGTACTTC CASSLLQGRPEQYF
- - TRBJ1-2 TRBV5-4 TGTGCCAGCAGCTTGTCTGTGGGAGGCGACTATGGCTACACCTTC CASSLSVGGDYGYTF
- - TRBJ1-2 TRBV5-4 TGTGCCAGCAGCTTGAATTTCTATGGCTACACCTTC CASSLNFYGYTF
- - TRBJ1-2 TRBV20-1 TGCAGTGCCAAATTAACTCATTGGAGTGGGGACTATGGCTACACCTTC CSAKLTHWSGDYGYTF
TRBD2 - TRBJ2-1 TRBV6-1 TGTGCCAGCAGTTCAACTAGCGGGGGGGCACGTGAGCAGTTCTTC CASSSTSGGAREQFF
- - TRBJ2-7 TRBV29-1 TGCAGCGTTGATGGGGGCGGCAGGAACGAGCAGTACTTC CSVDGGGRNEQYF
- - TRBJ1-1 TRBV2 TGTGCCAGCAGTGAAGGTTTTGGTCGAACTACGAACACTGAAGCTTTCTTT CASSEGFGRTTNTEAFF
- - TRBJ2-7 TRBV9 TGTGCCAGCAGCCCCACGGGCGAAACCTACGAGCAGTACTTC CASSPTGETYEQYF
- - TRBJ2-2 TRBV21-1 TGTGCCAGCATCCAAAGCGGACAGCGGGGGCTTCAGAACACCGGGGAGCTGTTTTTT CASIQSGQRGLQNTGELFF
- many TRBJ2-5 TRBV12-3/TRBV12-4 TGTGCCAGCAGTCCCGGGGCCGGGGCCCTTTACTTC CASSPGAGALYF
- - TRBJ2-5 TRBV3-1 TGTGCCAGCAGCCAATTCGGCCAAGAGACCCAGTACTTC CASSQFGQETQYF
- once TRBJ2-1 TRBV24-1 TGTGCCACCAGTGGCGCCGGCTCCTACAATGAGCAGTTCTTC CATSGAGSYNEQFF
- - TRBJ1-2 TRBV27 TGTGCCAGCAGTTTATCGCTTACAGAGAACTATGGCTACACCTTC CASSLSLTENYGYTF
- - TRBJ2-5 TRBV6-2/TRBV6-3 TGTGCCAGCAGGAAGCTGTGGGGGCGTGAGACCCAGTACTTC CASRKLWGRETQYF
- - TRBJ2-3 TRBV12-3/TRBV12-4 TGTGCCAGCAGTTTTTTTTGGTTGTCAGACACAGATACGCAGTATTTT CASSFFWLSDTDTQYF
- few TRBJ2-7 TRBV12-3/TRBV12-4 TGTGCCAGCAGCCGACGCGGGACAGACTCCTACGAGCAGTACTTC CASSRRGTDSYEQYF
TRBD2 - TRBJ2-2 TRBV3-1 TGTGCCAGCAGCCAAGGAACGGGGGGGACCGGGGAGCTGTTTTTT CASSQGTGGTGELFF
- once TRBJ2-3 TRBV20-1 TGCAGTGCTAGAGATAGTCCTCCCGATACGCAGTATTTT CSARDSPPDTQYF
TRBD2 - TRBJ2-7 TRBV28 TGTGCCAGCAGCCGCCACCCGCGGGGGGCGTTGTACGAGCAGTACTTC CASSRHPRGALYEQYF
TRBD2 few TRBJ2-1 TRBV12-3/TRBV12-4 TGTGCCAGCAGTTTGGGACTAGCGGAGGCCAATGAGCAGTTCTTC CASSLGLAEANEQFF
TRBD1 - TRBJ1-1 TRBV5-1 TGCGCCAGCAGCCCCTTCCCAACAGGGGGGGGGAGCACTGAAGCTTTCTTT CASSPFPTGGGSTEAFF
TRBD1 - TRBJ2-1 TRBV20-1 TGCAGTGCTAACAGGGGAATCTCCTACAATGAGCAGTTCTTC CSANRGISYNEQFF
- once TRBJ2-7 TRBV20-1 TGCAGTGCTAGAGATTTGGCCCGACCATACGAGCAGTACTTC CSARDLARPYEQYF
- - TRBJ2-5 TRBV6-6 TGTGCCAGCAGTTACTCGTTGCTCCAAGAGACCCAGTACTTC CASSYSLLQETQYF
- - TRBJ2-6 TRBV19 TGTGCCAGTGGTCCTAGAGGAGGCTCTGGGGCCAACGTCCTGACTTTC CASGPRGGSGANVLTF
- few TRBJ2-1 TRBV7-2 TGTGCCAGCGGAGACAGGCCAAACTACAATGAGCAGTTCTTC CASGDRPNYNEQFF
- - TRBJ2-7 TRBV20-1 TGCAGTGTTGGTATCATCCGGGACCGCGGCTACGAGCAGTACTTC CSVGIIRDRGYEQYF
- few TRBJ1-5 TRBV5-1 TGCGCCAGCAGCTCGGGGGACTCGGGCAATCAGCCCCAGCATTTT CASSSGDSGNQPQHF
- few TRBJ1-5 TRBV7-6 TGTGCCAGCACCCCTCGGGCAGGTAGCAATCAGCCCCAGCATTTT CASTPRAGSNQPQHF
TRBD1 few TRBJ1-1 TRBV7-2 TGTGCCAGCAGCTGGACAGGGGGCATGAACACTGAAGCTTTCTTT CASSWTGGMNTEAFF
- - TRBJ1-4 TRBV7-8 TGTGCCAGCAGCTTCGGGGGTACTAATGAAAAACTGTTTTTT CASSFGGTNEKLFF
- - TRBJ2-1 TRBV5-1 TGCGCCAGCAGCTTGACGGGCCGAAGCTCCTACAATGAGCAGTTCTTC CASSLTGRSSYNEQFF
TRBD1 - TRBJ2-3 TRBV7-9 TGTGCCAGCGGAGGGACAGGGGTCGCAGATACGCAGTATTTT CASGGTGVADTQYF
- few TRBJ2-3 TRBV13 TGTGCCAGCAGCCCCCAAGGCACAGATACGCAGTATTTT CASSPQGTDTQYF
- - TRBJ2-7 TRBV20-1 TGCAGTGCCACGGGCCCAGCAGACTACGAGCAGTACTTC CSATGPADYEQYF
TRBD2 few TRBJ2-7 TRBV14 TGTGCCAGCAGCCTTAGGACTAGCGGGGGGGTCCTACCCAACTACGAGCAGTACTTC CASSLRTSGGVLPNYEQYF
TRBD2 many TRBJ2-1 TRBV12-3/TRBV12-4 TGTGCCAGCAGTTTAGGAGGTCAGCGGGGGACCAATGAGCAGTTCTTC CASSLGGQRGTNEQFF
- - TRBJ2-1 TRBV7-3 TGTGCCAGCAGCTTAGAAGGGGGGGTAGGCGGGAATGAGCAGTTCTTC CASSLEGGVGGNEQFF
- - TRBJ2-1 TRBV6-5 TGTGCCAGCAACCAGGGCGGGGTCGGGGTCCAGGAGCAGTTCTTC CASNQGGVGVQEQFF
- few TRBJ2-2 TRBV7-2 TGTGCCAGCAGCTTAACGGACAGAACCGGGGAGCTGTTTTTT CASSLTDRTGELFF
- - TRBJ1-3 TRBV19 TGTGCCAGTAGTATTCGGGCAGGCTCTGGAAACACCATATATTTT CASSIRAGSGNTIYF
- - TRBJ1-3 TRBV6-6 TGTGCCTGCAGGAAAACAGGGACTGGAAACACCATATATTTT CACRKTGTGNTIYF
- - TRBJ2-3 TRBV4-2 TGTGCCAGCAGCCAGATCTCGAGGGGTTTCACAGATACGCAGTATTTT CASSQISRGFTDTQYF
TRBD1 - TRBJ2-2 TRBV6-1 TGTGCCAGCAGATACGGGACAGCCAACACCGGGGAGCTGTTTTTT CASRYGTANTGELFF
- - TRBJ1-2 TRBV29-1 TGCAGCGTTGAAGAAAGCGGCACGAGAGGGATAGATGGCTACACCTTC CSVEESGTRGIDGYTF
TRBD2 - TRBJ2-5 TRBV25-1 TGTGCCAGCAGTGACAGTAAGCGGGGGGGCCAAGAGACCCAGTACTTC CASSDSKRGGQETQYF
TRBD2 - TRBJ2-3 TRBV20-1 TGCAGTGCTAGAGTAACTAGCGGGGGCCTCAGGCGGGGCACAGATACGCAGTATTTT CSARVTSGGLRRGTDTQYF
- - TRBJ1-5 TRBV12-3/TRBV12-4 TGTGCCAGCAGTTCCCAGGTTGTTCAGCCCCAGCATTTT CASSSQVVQPQHF